Only one count was recorded for the clone carrying this TCR beta chain. What it binds is not known. Trimming removed 4 bases from V and 1 base from J; junction bases left unmatched: 3. CDR1 is ENHRY and CDR2 is SYGVKD in the germline V gene. The CDR3 consists of 15 residues. Every patient with CD3G deficiency had evidence of autoimmunity. Regulatory (CD25-high CD127-low) and conventional (CD25-low CD127-high) CD4+ T cells were sorted separately. This sample stems from a study of regulatory T cells. The PCR used 52 TRBV and 13 TRBJ primers. Repertoires were generated with immunoSEQ multiplex PCR, while TCRdb's copy carries only in-frame clones and drops some. The sample carries 25,000 to 30,000 clones, around 93% recorded once. Study findings and constraints: Skewed V and J usage and few unique V-J pairs marked patient repertoires, most in Tregs. Hydrophobic residues at CDR3 positions 6 and 7 were enriched in conventional CD4+ T cells of CD3G-deficient patients.

This chain links TRBV10-3 with TRBJ2-1; 8 bases are a match to TRBD1. The origin of this receptor is a person aged 18 to 30 with CD3G deficiency. The sample was conventional CD4+ T cells sorted from blood. CDR3 sequence reads: CAISVTGVSYNEQFF. The DNA of the CDR3 is TGTGCCATCAGTGTGACAGGGGTGTCCTACAATGAGCAGTTCTTC.